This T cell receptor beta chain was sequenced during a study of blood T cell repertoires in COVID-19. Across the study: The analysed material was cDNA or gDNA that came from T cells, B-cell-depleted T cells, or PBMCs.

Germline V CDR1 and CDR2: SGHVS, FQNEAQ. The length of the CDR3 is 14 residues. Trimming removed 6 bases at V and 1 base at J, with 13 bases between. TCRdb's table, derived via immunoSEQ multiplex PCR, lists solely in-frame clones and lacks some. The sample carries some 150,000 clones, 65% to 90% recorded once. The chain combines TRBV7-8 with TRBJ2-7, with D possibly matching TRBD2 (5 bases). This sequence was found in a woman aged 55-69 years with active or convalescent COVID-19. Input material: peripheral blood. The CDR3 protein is CASRPTRGSYEQYF. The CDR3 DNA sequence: TGTGCCAGCAGACCGACCCGGGGATCCTACGAGCAGTACTTC.